The 19 T cell receptor beta chains in this list originate from one sample, sequenced in a study of early stage breast cancer tumors. Using immunoSEQ multiplex PCR, the repertoire was profiled, and TCRdb retains in-frame clones only, with some absent. The sample lists tens of thousands of clones, under 80% seen once, with roughly 7% in the top ten. Material: blood. The receptor source for this set is a person aged 55 to 75 with breast cancer.

This chain links TRBV7-9 with TRBJ1-5, with 7 bases lining up with TRBD1. Germline V gene lookup returns CDR1 SEHNR and CDR2 FQNEAQ (reference sequence). The V segment lost 5 bases and the J segment 5 bases; nucleotides outside the gene matches: 6. The CDR3 is 14 amino acids. The CDR3 DNA reads TGTGCCAGCAGCCCCCGGGACAGTTATCAGCCCCAGCATTTT. Its translation is CASSPRDSYQPQHF.

This clone was detected only once. Other DNA sequences of this sample code for an identical CDR3. CDR3 in amino acids: CASSRLNSNQPQHF. The DNA of the CDR3 is TGTGCCAGCAGCCGACTCAATAGCAATCAGCCCCAGCATTTT. J is TRBJ1-5 and V is TRBV2; D ambiguous. Trimming removed 6 bases from V and 0 bases from J, with 9 bases in between. The germline CDR1 and CDR2 sequences are SNHLY and FYNNEI. The CDR3 totals 14 residues.

This clone was counted only a few times. V and J are TRBV9 and TRBJ2-2; D might be TRBD1 (5 bases). The CDR3 totals 14 residues. Per the germline V gene, CDR1 is SGDLS and CDR2 is YYNGEE. The V gene lost 5 bases and the J gene lost 4 bases, with 12 bases spanning the gap. The CDR3 sequence is CASRSGPLTGELFF. The DNA for the CDR3 is TGTGCCAGCAGATCAGGGCCTCTCACCGGGGAGCTGTTTTTT.

The V and J genes are TRBV7-9 and TRBJ1-4; possibly TRBD1 for D (5 bases). The ends were cut back, 4 bases at V and 5 bases at J, with 14 bases in the middle. There are 15 residues in the CDR3. Per germline, CDR1 SEHNR and CDR2 FQNEAQ (reference sequence). CDR3 bases: TGTGCCAGCAGCTCGGACATCGGGGGGAATGAAAAACTGTTTTTT. Protein product: CASSSDIGGNEKLFF. The full variable domain, completed using reference TRBV7-9 and TRBJ1-4, is DTGVSQNPRHKITKRGQNVTFRCDPISEHNRLYWYRQTLGQGPEFLTYFQNEAQLEKSRLLSDRFSAERPKGSFSTLEIQRTEQGDSAMYLCASSSDIGGNEKLFFGSGTQLSVL.

The J gene is TRBJ1-3, the V gene TRBV11-2; D is ambiguous. Germline V gene lookup returns CDR1 SGHAT and CDR2 FQNNGV. The CDR3 is made up of 10 amino acids. Trimming removed 10 bases from V and 4 bases from J, with 5 bases in between. The CDR3 here is CATGGNTIYF. CDR3 DNA: TGTGCCACCGGGGGAAACACCATATATTTT.

This clone is medium-sized in the sample. This CDR3 reads CASSQGLEAGELFF. The CDR3 nucleotides are TGTGCCAGCAGCCAAGGACTTGAGGCCGGGGAGCTGTTTTTT. This rearrangement joins TRBV4-2 to TRBJ2-2; D gene uncertain. Trimming removed 1 base from V and 6 bases from J, with 9 bases in between. CDR1 is LGHNA, CDR2 YNFKEQ, per germline. This CDR3 has 14 amino acids.

In DNA, the CDR3 is TGTGCCAGCAGTGACCTGCCCTCCTCTGGAAACACCATATATTTT. Translation: CASSDLPSSGNTIYF. This chain connects TRBV2 to TRBJ1-3; D unresolved. The length of the CDR3 is 15 residues. CDR1 SNHLY and CDR2 FYNNEI come from the germline V gene. Deletions cut 3 bases from V and 0 bases from J, with 9 bases between.

The V call is TRBV9, the J call TRBJ2-5; the D call may be TRBD1 or TRBD2 (5 bases each). V was trimmed by 0 bases and J by 2 bases, leaving 14 bases between them. Germline CDR1 is SGDLS and CDR2 is YYNGEE. CDR3 length: 16 amino acids. The CDR3 coding sequence is TGTGCCAGCAGCGTAGCGGGGCGAATTAATCAAGAGACCCAGTACTTC. Its protein is CASSVAGRINQETQYF.

This chain links TRBV18 with TRBJ1-3, with D tentatively TRBD1 (6 bases). V lost 9 bases to trimming and J lost 0 bases, with 15 bases between them. From germline, CDR1 is KGHSH and CDR2 LQKENI. The CDR3 is 15 residues long. This chain's CDR3 is CASLDRPSSGNTIYF. In nucleotides, the CDR3 is TGTGCCAGTCTCGACAGGCCCAGCTCTGGAAACACCATATATTTT.

This clone was picked up one time. The J gene is TRBJ1-1, the V gene TRBV6-6, with D hard to call. V was pared by 4 bases and J by 9 bases, with 12 bases between. The CDR3 sequence is 12 residues long. Germline V gene lookup returns CDR1 MNHNY and CDR2 SVGAGI (reference sequence). The CDR3 DNA reads as TGTGCCAGCAGTTCGGCGGCCCGTCAAGCTTTCTTT. Its protein is CASSSAARQAFF.

The chain employs TRBV5-1 and TRBJ2-7, with a weak D call TRBD1 (5 bases). Per germline, CDR1 SGHRS and CDR2 YFSETQ. This CDR3 spans 14 amino acids. V was cut by 7 bases and J by 5 bases, with 19 bases left in between. CDR3: CASAPGADSNEQYF. The CDR3 DNA reads TGCGCCAGCGCCCCTGGGGCAGATAGTAACGAGCAGTACTTC.

The chain combines TRBV9 with TRBJ2-7, with TRBD1 matching 9 bases. The CDR3 totals 16 residues. Germline V CDR1 and CDR2: SGDLS, YYNGEE. V dropped 0 bases and J dropped 5; count of bases not matched to a gene: 9. The CDR3 loop reads CASSVGVGQGNDEQYF. CDR3 sequence (DNA): TGTGCCAGCAGCGTAGGAGTGGGACAGGGTAACGACGAGCAGTACTTC.

This sequence joins TRBV5-1 and TRBJ2-3, with 9 nucleotides matching TRBD2. V trimming: 2 bases; J trimming: 0 bases; junction bases outside the gene matches: 1. The germline gives CDR1 SGHRS, CDR2 YFSETQ. The CDR3 covers 15 residues. The CDR3 DNA is TGCGCCAGCAGCTTTCTAGCGGGGAGCACAGATACGCAGTATTTT. The encoded protein is CASSFLAGSTDTQYF.

This clone was counted a few times. The chain combines TRBV21-1 with TRBJ2-7; the D segment call TRBD1 is taken from the table without a DNA check. TRBV21-1 is assigned pseudogene status. This CDR3 spans 17 amino acids. The CDR3 bases are TGTGCCAGCAGCAACCATTTGACAGGCCTGATCTCCTACGAGCAGTACTTC. It translates to CASSNHLTGLISYEQYF.

The genes are TRBV19 and TRBJ1-5; perhaps TRBD1 as D (6 bases). The CDR3 contains 13 residues. Germline loops: CDR1 LNHDA, CDR2 SQIVND (reference sequence). V was pared by 7 bases and J by 2 bases, with 9 bases between. The CDR3 DNA sequence: TGTGCCAGTACCTACAGGGGCAATCAGCCCCAGCATTTT. As protein: CASTYRGNQPQHF.

The rearrangement joins TRBV5-1 to TRBJ2-7; 9 bases are shared with TRBD2. Trimming removed 0 bases from V and 5 bases from J; junction bases left unmatched: 6. The CDR3 totals 15 residues. CDR1 and CDR2 from the germline V gene are SGHRS and YFSETQ. The CDR3 reads CASSLVTSGPDEQYF. CDR3 DNA: TGCGCCAGCAGCTTGGTGACTAGCGGCCCGGACGAGCAGTACTTC. The full variable domain, completed using reference TRBV5-1 and TRBJ2-7, is KAGVTQTPRYLIKTRGQQVTLSCSPISGHRSVSWYQQTPGQGLQFLFEYFSETQRNKGNFPGRFSGRQFSNSRSEMNVSTLELGDSALYLCASSLVTSGPDEQYFGPGTRLTVT.

V usage is TRBV7-8 and J usage is TRBJ1-1, with D maybe TRBD1 (6 bases). Per the germline V gene, CDR1 is SGHVS and CDR2 is FQNEAQ. The CDR3 consists of 15 residues. V lost 5 bases and J lost 6, with 19 bases in between. CDR3 coding DNA: TGTGCCAGCAGCCGTACAATGCAGGGGCCTTCTGAAGCTTTCTTT. It translates to CASSRTMQGPSEAFF. Based on the CDR3 plus reference TRBV7-8 and TRBJ1-1, the full variable domain is GAGVSQSPRYKVAKRGQDVALRCDPISGHVSLFWYQQALGQGPEFLTYFQNEAQLDKSGLPSDRFFAERPEGSVSTLKIQRTQQEDSAVYLCASSRTMQGPSEAFFGQGTRLTVV.

Worth noting for this clone: The same CDR3 can be traced to other DNA sequences in this sample. This sequence joins TRBV19 and TRBJ1-5; 8 positions agree with TRBD1. Trimming at V came to 9 bases and at J to 0 bases, leaving 1 base not matched to a gene. Looked up from germline, CDR1 is LNHDA and CDR2 is SQIVND (reference sequence). CDR3 size: 13 residues. This CDR3 reads CASDRGSNQPQHF. The CDR3 bases are TGTGCCAGCGACAGGGGTAGCAATCAGCCCCAGCATTTT.

This clone was counted a single time. The genes are TRBV12-5 and TRBJ2-5; TRBD1 aligns across 10 bases. V lost 3 bases to trimming and J lost 5 bases; unmatched junction nucleotides: 6. The CDR3 runs 15 residues. Looked up from germline, CDR1 is LGHNT and CDR2 is FRNRAP. The DNA for the CDR3 is TGTGCTAGTGGTTTTGGACAGGGGGGTAGGGAGACCCAGTACTTC. Translated, it gives CASGFGQGGRETQYF.